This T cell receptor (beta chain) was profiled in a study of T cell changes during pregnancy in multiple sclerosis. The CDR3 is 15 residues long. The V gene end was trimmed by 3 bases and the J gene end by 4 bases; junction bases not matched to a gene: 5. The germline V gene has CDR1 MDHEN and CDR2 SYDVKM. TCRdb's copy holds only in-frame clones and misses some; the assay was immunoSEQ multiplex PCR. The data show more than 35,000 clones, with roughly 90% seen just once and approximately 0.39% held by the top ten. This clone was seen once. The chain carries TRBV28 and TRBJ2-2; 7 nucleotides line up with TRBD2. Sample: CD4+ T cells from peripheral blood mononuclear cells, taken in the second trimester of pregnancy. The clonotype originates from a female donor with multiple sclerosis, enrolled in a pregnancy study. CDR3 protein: CASSFPGLITGELFF. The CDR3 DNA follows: TGTGCCAGCAGTTTTCCGGGACTAATCACCGGGGAGCTGTTTTTT. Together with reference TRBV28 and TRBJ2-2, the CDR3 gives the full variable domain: DVKVTQSSRYLVKRTGEKVFLECVQDMDHENMFWYRQDPGLGLRLIYFSYDVKMKEKGDIPEGYSVSREKKERFSLILESASTNQTSMYLCASSFPGLITGELFFGEGSRLTVL.